Below, one T cell receptor beta chain is given with its context. Its antigen is unknown. The data are from a study of T-cell memory formation after mild COVID-19. V lost 0 bases, J lost 10 bases, and 11 bases lay in between. CDR1 SQVTM and CDR2 ANQGSEA come from the germline V gene. The CDR3 totals 12 residues. MiXCR, applied by TCRdb to the 5' RACE reads, yields one record per CDR3 protein. The profile shows 400,000 to 450,000 distinct CDR3 sequences, more than 15% of them singletons. Study-wide results and caveats: In pre-infection memory, a portion of responding clones appeared, which suggested that cross-reactive memory joined. CD4+ clones that contracted lay mainly in CM and EM; CD8+ ones lay in EMRA.

The source is a man younger than 35 who had mild COVID-19 (a few samples of this study predate the infection). Cell type and time point are not known. The sample taken for sequencing was PBMCs or a T cell subset sorted from them (not recorded which). The V call is TRBV29-1, the J call TRBJ2-3, with D unclear. The DNA of the CDR3 is TGCAGCGTTGAAGAGTCGTATCTATCGCAGTATTTT. Translation gives CSVEESYLSQYF.